The sequence of this T cell receptor (beta chain) was determined in a study of T cell responses to AZD1222 COVID-19 vaccine. The CDR3 length is 15 residues. Looked up from germline, CDR1 is LGHDT and CDR2 is YNNKEL (reference sequence). The ends were cut back, 1 base at V and 4 bases at J, with 13 bases in the middle. Assay: immunoSEQ multiplex PCR; the TCRdb copy retains only in-frame clones and omits some. The sample shows around 71,000 clones, approximately 80% of them seen only once. V usage is TRBV3-1 (or the pseudogene TRBV3-2) and J usage is TRBJ1-1; D not resolved. This receptor was identified in an adult who received the AZD1222 COVID-19 vaccine. The specimen was peripheral blood, collected 28 days after the second AZD1222 dose. The chain's CDR3 is CASSQVWGVGTEAFF. CDR3 DNA sequence: TGTGCCAGCAGCCAAGTCTGGGGAGTAGGCACTGAAGCTTTCTTT.